The entry below describes one T cell receptor beta chain. Its antigen is unidentified. Trimming at V came to 7 bases and at J to 8 bases, leaving 7 bases not matched to a gene. This CDR3 has 13 amino acids. Per the germline V gene, CDR1 is SNHLY and CDR2 is FYNNEI. Assay: immunoSEQ multiplex PCR; the TCRdb copy retains only in-frame clones and omits some. Found here are about 1.1 million clones, approximately 80% of them singletons; the top ten hold 0.5% to 0.6%. The record originates from a study of shared clonotypes between healthy human individuals. Across the study: CD4 naive cells filled three plates per donor, CD4 memory three, CD8 naive two and CD8 memory one.

Study results and caveats: Memory subsets generally showed smaller estimated richness than naive subsets did.

Specimen: memory CD4+ T cells from PBMCs. Subset indicated: CD45RA-negative fraction. V is TRBV2 and J is TRBJ2-1, with 8 positions matching TRBD2. This receptor was taken from a young man in good health. Some clones in this sample may be carry-over from other donors' samples. As DNA, the CDR3 is TGTGCCAGCAAGAAGCGGGAGTTCGATGAGCAGTTCTTC. It codes for CASKKREFDEQFF.